These 21 T cell receptor beta chains were all obtained from the same sample, sequenced in a study of T cells in Graves' hyperthyroidism and ophthalmopathy. TCR beta CDR3 sequences were amplified from RNA transcripts. RT-PCR in the first round (using the HTBI primer set) targeted the TCR CDR3. MiXCR was run by TCRdb on the multiplex PCR reads, yielding one entry per CDR3 protein. The table has about 50,000 distinct CDR3 sequences, approximately 50% seen once. Input material: blood. All receptors derive from a woman in her thirties with Graves' ophthalmopathy.

This clonotype has a count of ten or more. The rearrangement joins TRBV20-1 to TRBJ2-3; the match to TRBD2 covers 15 bases. This CDR3 comprises 18 residues. CDR1 and CDR2 (germline): DFQATT, SNEGSKA (reference sequence). Trimming took 0 bases from V and 3 from J; bases not matched to a gene: 7. Here the CDR3 DNA reads TGCAGTGCTAGAGATCGGACTAGCGGGAGGGCCGGGACAGATACGCAGTATTTT. Encoded protein: CSARDRTSGRAGTDTQYF.

The sample holds many counts of this clonotype. The chain links TRBV5-1 to TRBJ2-3; 7 bases are shared with TRBD2. Germline V gene sequence: CDR1 SGHRS, CDR2 YFSETQ. There are 15 residues in the CDR3. V lost 2 bases, J lost 1 base, and 4 bases stayed unmatched. Here the CDR3 reads CASSFQRGGTDTQYF. DNA of the CDR3: TGCGCCAGCAGCTTTCAGCGGGGCGGCACAGATACGCAGTATTTT. Drawing the rest from reference TRBV5-1 and TRBJ2-3, the complete variable domain is KAGVTQTPRYLIKTRGQQVTLSCSPISGHRSVSWYQQTPGQGLQFLFEYFSETQRNKGNFPGRFSGRQFSNSRSEMNVSTLELGDSALYLCASSFQRGGTDTQYFGPGTRLTVL.

This clonotype was picked up many times. The chain recombines TRBV6-5 with TRBJ2-3; D is possibly TRBD2 (6 bases). This CDR3 spans 14 amino acids. Trimming left V 8 bases short and J 0 bases short, with 12 bases between. Germline CDR1 and CDR2: MNHEY and SVGAGI. CDR3 nucleotide sequence: TGTGCCAGCTCCTGGGGGACTAGCACAGATACGCAGTATTTT. It specifies CASSWGTSTDTQYF.

This clonotype has ten or more counts. The rearrangement joins TRBV19 to TRBJ2-1; D unresolved. The V and J ends lost 2 bases and 6 bases respectively, with 5 bases between them. Germline lookup yields CDR1 LNHDA and CDR2 SQIVND (reference sequence). CDR3 length equals 12 residues. The CDR3, as DNA: TGTGCCAGTAGTATAACGGGCAATGAGCAGTTCTTC. Its translation: CASSITGNEQFF. The full variable domain, its missing parts supplied by reference TRBV19 and TRBJ2-1, is DGGITQSPKYLFRKEGQNVTLSCEQNLNHDAMYWYRQDPGQGLRLIYYSQIVNDFQKGDIAEGYSVSREKKESFPLTVTSAQKNPTAFYLCASSITGNEQFFGPGTRLTVL.

This clonotype was picked up many times. The rearrangement links TRBV3-1 to TRBJ1-2; 8 positions agree with TRBD1. Germline-derived CDR1 and CDR2 are LGHDT and YNNKEL (reference sequence). With 2 bases clipped from V and 8 bases from J, the junction kept 4 bases outside the gene matches. The CDR3 contains 13 residues. CDR3 DNA sequence: TGTGCCAGCAGCCAACAGGGGGCCCAGGGCTACACCTTC. Residues: CASSQQGAQGYTF.

This rearrangement joins TRBV7-9 to TRBJ2-1; 7 bases agree with TRBD1. Germline CDR1 is SEHNR and CDR2 is FQNEAQ (reference sequence). With V trimmed by 5 bases and J by 8 bases, 9 bases remained unmatched. This CDR3 has 14 amino acids. Here the CDR3 DNA reads TGTGCCAGCAGCCCGGGACAGTCATCCTATGAGCAGTTCTTC. Translation: CASSPGQSSYEQFF.

This clonotype has at least ten counts. CDR3 in amino acids: CAIRSAETQYF. CDR3 sequence (DNA): TGTGCCATCAGGTCGGCAGAGACCCAGTACTTC. The J gene is TRBJ2-5, the V gene TRBV10-3; D unresolved. The germline gives CDR1 ENHRY, CDR2 SYGVKD. This CDR3 spans 11 amino acids. V was trimmed by 6 bases and J by 4 bases, leaving 6 bases between them.

This clonotype was recorded only once. The chain joins TRBV19 to TRBJ1-1; possibly TRBD1 for D (6 bases). Deletions cut 7 bases from V and 1 base from J, with 10 bases between. The germline V gene encodes CDR1 LNHDA and CDR2 SQIVND (reference sequence). The CDR3 is 13 amino acids. The CDR3 DNA reads as TGTGCCAGTACTTGGGACAAGAACACTGAAGCTTTCTTT. Translating it yields CASTWDKNTEAFF.

In regard to this clonotype: This could be a read error, since a much larger clone is one nucleotide away. The chain carries TRBV27 and TRBJ2-2, with D uncertain. Trimming took 2 bases from V and 6 from J, leaving 7 bases between them. Germline V gives CDR1 MNHEY, CDR2 SMNVEV (reference sequence). The CDR3 spans 13 residues. The DNA for the CDR3 is TGTGCCAGCAGTTTAGCTTGGGCCGGGGAGCTGTTTTTT. Residues: CASSLAWAGELFF.

The gene calls are TRBV7-9 and TRBJ2-5; TRBD1 is a possible D gene (6 bases). V lost 5 bases and J lost 2, with 9 bases in between. Germline V gene data show CDR1 as SEHNR and CDR2 as FQNEAQ (reference sequence). The CDR3 consists of 13 residues. DNA for the CDR3: TGTGCCAGCAGCGGCGACAGGCAAGAGACCCAGTACTTC. Amino acid sequence: CASSGDRQETQYF.

This clonotype was picked up many times. The rearrangement uses TRBV5-1 and TRBJ2-5, with D perhaps matching TRBD2 (6 bases). Trimming cost V 0 bases and J 2 bases, with 8 bases left between them. The CDR3 has 14 amino acids. CDR1 SGHRS and CDR2 YFSETQ come from the germline V gene. This CDR3 reads CASSLVGGQETQYF. The CDR3, as DNA: TGCGCCAGCAGCTTGGTGGGGGGACAAGAGACCCAGTACTTC.

This chain joins TRBV2 and TRBJ1-2; D perhaps matches TRBD1 (6 bases). Germline lookup yields CDR1 SNHLY and CDR2 FYNNEI. The CDR3 runs 12 residues. The CDR3 bases are TGTGCTAGAGCTGACAGGACCTATGGCTACACCTTC. It encodes CARADRTYGYTF.

This clonotype was recorded many times. The gene calls are TRBV27 and TRBJ1-6; maybe TRBD1 (6 bases). Germline CDR1 is MNHEY and CDR2 is SMNVEV (reference sequence). With 4 bases removed from V and 6 bases from J, the gap between germline ends came to 13 bases. This CDR3 has 15 residues. As DNA, the CDR3 is TGTGCCAGCAGTTCCAACAGGGCCTCTAATTCACCCCTCCACTTT. Residues: CASSSNRASNSPLHF.

A remark on this clonotype: At one of its ends the junction is not consistent with the germline gene, which may arise from a read error. The chain is built from TRBV5-5 and TRBJ1-5, with D uncertain. Germline V gene sequence: CDR1 SGHKS, CDR2 YYEKEE (reference sequence). This CDR3 contains 13 residues. CDR3 nucleotide sequence: TGCGCCAGCAGCTTGGGAAGGCAGCAGCCCCAGCATTTT. Translating gives CASSLGRQQPQHF.

This rearrangement joins TRBV7-9 to TRBJ2-7, with 7 bases lining up with TRBD2. This CDR3 has 15 amino acids. Germline V gene sequence: CDR1 SEHNR, CDR2 FQNEAQ (reference sequence). V lost 4 bases, J lost 3 bases, and 9 bases stayed unmatched. Here the CDR3 reads CASSSGTGGYYEQYF. The CDR3 DNA reads TGTGCCAGCAGCTCGGGGACGGGAGGCTACTACGAGCAGTACTTC.

This rearrangement joins TRBV14 to TRBJ1-1, with D tentatively TRBD1 (5 bases). V lost 2 bases and J lost 10, with 20 bases in between. This CDR3 has 15 amino acids. Germline V gene sequence: CDR1 SGHDN, CDR2 FVKESK. CDR3 DNA: TGTGCCAGCAGCCAACGGTCCTTTAGCGGGAGGGGAGCTTTCTTT. Amino acid sequence: CASSQRSFSGRGAFF.

As regards this clonotype: At one of its ends the junction is not consistent with the germline gene, which may arise from a read error. The rearrangement joins TRBV19 to TRBJ2-1, with 7 nucleotides matching TRBD2. Germline loops: CDR1 LNHDA, CDR2 SQIVND (reference sequence). The CDR3 spans 14 residues. This chain's CDR3 is CDSTAAGNYNDQFF. The CDR3 bases are TGTGACAGTACTGCAGCGGGGAACTACAATGATCAGTTCTTC.

This clonotype occurred many times. The J gene is TRBJ1-5, the V gene TRBV5-6, with D possibly TRBD1 on 5 matching bases. CDR3 length: 16 amino acids. V shed 4 bases and J shed 0 bases, with 14 bases lying between them. Germline CDR1 is SGHDT and CDR2 is YYEEEE. CDR3 coding DNA: TGTGCCAGCAGCGGACGACAGTCAAATAGCAATCAGCCCCAGCATTTT. Translated, it gives CASSGRQSNSNQPQHF.

This clonotype showed up many times. The CDR3 spells CASNPPGQGDEQYF. The CDR3 coding sequence is TGTGCCAGCAACCCTCCGGGACAGGGGGACGAGCAGTACTTC. The chain carries TRBV28 and TRBJ2-7, with 11 bases aligning to TRBD1. Germline V gene data show CDR1 as MDHEN and CDR2 as SYDVKM. V lost 7 bases to trimming and J lost 5 bases; unmatched junction nucleotides: 7. The CDR3 has 14 residues.

This clonotype was recorded many times. The rearrangement joins TRBV19 to TRBJ1-3; D is unresolved. From germline, CDR1 is LNHDA and CDR2 SQIVND (reference sequence). The CDR3 contains 16 residues. V lost 5 bases and J lost 0, with 14 bases in between. CDR3 region: CASSRREQFSGNTIYF. Written as DNA, the CDR3 is TGTGCCAGTAGTCGACGGGAACAGTTCTCTGGAAACACCATATATTTT.

This rearrangement joins TRBV20-1 to TRBJ2-5; possibly TRBD1 or TRBD2 for D (5 bases each). V lost 2 bases, J lost 0 bases, and 13 bases lay in between. The germline V gene has CDR1 DFQATT and CDR2 SNEGSKA (reference sequence). CDR3 length: 15 residues. CDR3 in amino acids: CSARSSRDDQETQYF. CDR3 in DNA: TGCAGTGCTAGAAGTAGCCGGGACGACCAAGAGACCCAGTACTTC.